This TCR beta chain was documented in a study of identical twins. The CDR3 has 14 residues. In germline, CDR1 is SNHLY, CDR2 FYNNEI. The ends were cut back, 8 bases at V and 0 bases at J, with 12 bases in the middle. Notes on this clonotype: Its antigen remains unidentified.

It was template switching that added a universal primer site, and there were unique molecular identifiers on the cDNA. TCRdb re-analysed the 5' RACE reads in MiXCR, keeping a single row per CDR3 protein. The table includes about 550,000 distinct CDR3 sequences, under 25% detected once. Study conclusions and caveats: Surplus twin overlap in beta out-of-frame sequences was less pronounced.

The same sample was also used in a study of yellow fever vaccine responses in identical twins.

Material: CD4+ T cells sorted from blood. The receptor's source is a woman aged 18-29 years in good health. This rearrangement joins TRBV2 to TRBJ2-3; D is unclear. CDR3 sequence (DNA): TGTGCCAGCGATCCCTCACCTAGCACAGATACGCAGTATTTT. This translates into CASDPSPSTDTQYF.